This TCR beta chain was sequenced for a study of T cells in Graves' hyperthyroidism and ophthalmopathy. Per germline, CDR1 SGHVS and CDR2 FQNEAQ. The CDR3 length is 13 residues. V shed 6 bases and J shed 0 bases, with 8 bases lying between them. This clonotype was recorded at least ten times. The antigen is undetermined. No progression to ophthalmopathy during 18 months of follow-up defined stable disease. Exclusion of a patient resulted from uncontrolled infection, other autoimmune disease, pregnancy or lactation. Study-wide findings and caveats: The model forecast ophthalmopathy, anticipating it by a median approximately 6.2 months before onset.

Amplified TCR beta CDR3 regions derived from RNA transcripts. An initial round of RT-PCR targeting the TCR CDR3 relied on the HTBI primer set. TCRdb passed the multiplex PCR reads through MiXCR, listing each CDR3 protein once. The sample has 500,000 to 700,000 distinct CDR3 sequences, around 17% seen once; the top ten hold about 18%. The sample taken for sequencing was blood. The chain has TRBV7-8 and TRBJ1-1; TRBD1 might be the D (6 bases). The TCR was taken from a woman aged 18-29 years with Graves' hyperthyroidism. The CDR3 coding sequence is TGTGCCAGCAGGAGACAGGTGAACACTGAAGCTTTCTTT. It translates to CASRRQVNTEAFF.